This T cell receptor beta chain was documented in a study of ipilimumab plus nivolumab after autologous stem cell transplantation. The wider study: The myeloma group: high-risk transplant-naive, or relapse within 3 years after first autologous transplant. Whole-study findings and limits: Authors suggest TCR repertoire, Treg phenotype and gut microbiota support further study.

In the case of this clone: What it binds is not known.

CDR3 length: 16 amino acids. Germline loops: CDR1 SEHNR, CDR2 FQNEAQ (reference sequence). V gave up 2 bases and J gave up 2 bases, with 13 bases separating them. Starting 14 to 28 days after autologous transplant, ipilimumab 1 mg/kg was given. Patients received nivolumab 3 mg/kg at weeks 1, 4, 7, 10, then fortnightly to week 26. Data came from immunoSEQ multiplex PCR; TCRdb stores just in-frame clones and leaves some out. This sample carries several thousand clones, roughly nine tenths of them seen once, and the ten largest clones take roughly 20%. The material sequenced was PBMCs, taken in a trial of ipilimumab plus nivolumab as post-transplant consolidation. This clonotype originated in a male donor with multiple myeloma. The J gene is TRBJ2-1, the V gene TRBV7-9; a weak D match, TRBD2 (5 bases). The CDR3 DNA reads as TGTGCCAGCAGCTTAAGGGTGGGAGTAACCTACAATGAGCAGTTCTTC. Its translation is CASSLRVGVTYNEQFF.